One T cell receptor beta chain is described in this entry. What it binds is not known. Sequencing was performed with immunoSEQ multiplex PCR; in TCRdb, only in-frame clones are kept and a portion is missing. Here the sample spans 60,000 to 80,000 clones, approximately 87% being singletons. The CDR3 has 14 amino acids. The germline CDR1 and CDR2 sequences are SNHLY and FYNNEI. Trimming removed 7 bases at V and 10 bases at J, with 19 bases between. These data are taken from a study of siplizumab effects on memory and regulatory T cells. Whole-study results and caveats: Naive T cells looked more diverse than memory cells and looked like major alloresponse contributors. Naive versus memory phenotype went unassigned for roughly 80-96% of proliferating CD4+ or CD8+ clones. Alloreactive clones mapping to unstimulated subsets formed only a minor fraction.

The sequenced material came from memory CD4+ T cells sorted from blood. This rearrangement joins TRBV2 to TRBJ1-4, with D perhaps TRBD1 (5 bases). This clonotype originated in a human donor in good health. CDR3 amino acids: CASNMGPGGGKLFF. CDR3 coding DNA: TGTGCCAGCAACATGGGACCCGGAGGAGGAAAACTGTTTTTT. Supplemented by reference TRBV2 and TRBJ1-4, the full variable domain reads EPEVTQTPSHQVTQMGQEVILRCVPISNHLYFYWYRQILGQKVEFLVSFYNNEISEKSEIFDDQFSVERPDGSNFTLKIRSTKLEDSAMYFCASNMGPGGGKLFFGSGTQLSVL.